The present T cell receptor (beta chain) was sequenced within a study of shared clonotypes between healthy human individuals. General study points: In having few donors, the study represented limited genetic and exposure-history diversity.

CD45RO-negative cells were positively selected for CCR7, leaving out terminally differentiated effector memory CD45RA+ cells. Details on this clone: Its antigen is currently unknown.

The V end lost 2 bases, the J end lost 4 bases, and 14 bases lay between the germline ends. The CDR3 totals 15 residues. Germline V gives CDR1 SGDLS, CDR2 YYNGEE. Generated by immunoSEQ multiplex PCR, the TCRdb table keeps only in-frame clones and is missing some. The sample has about 680,000 clones, approximately 90% seen once; the top ten hold approximately 24%. Input material: naive CD8+ T cells sorted from blood. This TCR came from a young man in good health. The gene calls are TRBV9 and TRBJ2-3, with D perhaps TRBD1 or TRBD2 (5 bases each). In nucleotides, the CDR3 is TGTGCCAGCAGCGTGGTCACCGAGGGGCCAGATACGCAGTATTTT. This gives the protein CASSVVTEGPDTQYF.